This TCR beta chain came from a study of response to subunit inactivated influenza vaccine. Overall study results and limits: The authors offered the suggestion that each seasonal influenza vaccination recruits few new T cells.

Remarks on this clonotype: Its specificity is not known.

TCRdb fed the RT-PCR reads into MiXCR, producing one record per CDR3 protein. The sample lists about 780,000 distinct CDR3 sequences, less than 20% occurring once. This TCR was sampled from a man in his forties or fifties who received an inactivated influenza vaccine. The source was PBMCs from blood, collected about 5 days after vaccination.

CDR3 amino acids: CASSYSPVQNTGELFF. CDR3 DNA sequence: TGTGCCAGCAGTTACTCGCCAGTTCAGAACACCGGGGAGCTGTTTTTT. The chain links TRBV6-5 to TRBJ2-2; D gene unclear. This CDR3 is 16 amino acids long. The V end lost 0 bases, the J end lost 1 base, and 9 bases lay between the germline ends. Looked up from germline, CDR1 is MNHEY and CDR2 is SVGAGI.